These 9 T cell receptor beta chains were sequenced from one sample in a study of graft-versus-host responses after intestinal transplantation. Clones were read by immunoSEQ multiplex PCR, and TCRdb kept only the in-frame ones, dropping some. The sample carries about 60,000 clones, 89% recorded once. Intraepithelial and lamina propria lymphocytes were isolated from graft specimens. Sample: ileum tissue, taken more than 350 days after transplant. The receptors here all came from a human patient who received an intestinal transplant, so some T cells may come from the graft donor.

The CDR3 DNA is TGTGCCAGCAGCTTGGGCGGGGTGGCCTACGAGCAGTACTTC. Amino acids: CASSLGGVAYEQYF. V gene TRBV11-2 combines with J gene TRBJ2-7, with TRBD2 as a possible D gene (6 bases). The CDR3 totals 14 residues. Trimming stripped 3 bases from V and 2 bases from J, with 11 bases between. Germline loops: CDR1 SGHAT, CDR2 FQNNGV.

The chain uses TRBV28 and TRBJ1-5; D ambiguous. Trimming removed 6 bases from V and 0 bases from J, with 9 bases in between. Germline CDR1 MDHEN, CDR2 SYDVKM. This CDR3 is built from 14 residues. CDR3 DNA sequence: TGTGCCAGCAGGGGCAGGAATAGCAATCAGCCCCAGCATTTT. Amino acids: CASRGRNSNQPQHF.

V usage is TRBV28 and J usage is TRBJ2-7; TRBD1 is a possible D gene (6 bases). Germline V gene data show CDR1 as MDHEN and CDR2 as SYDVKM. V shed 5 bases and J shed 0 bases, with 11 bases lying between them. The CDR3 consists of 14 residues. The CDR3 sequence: CASSHNRDSYEQYF. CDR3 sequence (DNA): TGTGCCAGCAGTCATAACAGGGACTCCTACGAGCAGTACTTC.

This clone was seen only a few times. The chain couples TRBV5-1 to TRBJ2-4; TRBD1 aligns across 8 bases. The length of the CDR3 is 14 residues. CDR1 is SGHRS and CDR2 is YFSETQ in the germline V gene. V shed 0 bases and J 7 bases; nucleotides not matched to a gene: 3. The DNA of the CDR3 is TGCGCCAGCAGCTTGGGAACAGGGGGGAACATTCAGTACTTC. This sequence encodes CASSLGTGGNIQYF. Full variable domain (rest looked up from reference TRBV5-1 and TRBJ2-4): KAGVTQTPRYLIKTRGQQVTLSCSPISGHRSVSWYQQTPGQGLQFLFEYFSETQRNKGNFPGRFSGRQFSNSRSEMNVSTLELGDSALYLCASSLGTGGNIQYFGAGTRLSVL.

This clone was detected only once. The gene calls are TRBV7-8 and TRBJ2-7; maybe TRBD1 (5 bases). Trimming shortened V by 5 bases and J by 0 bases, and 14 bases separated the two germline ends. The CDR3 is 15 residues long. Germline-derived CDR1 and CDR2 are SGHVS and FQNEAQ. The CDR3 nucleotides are TGTGCCAGCAGCGCAGGGCCCCTCAGCTCCTACGAGCAGTACTTC. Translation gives CASSAGPLSSYEQYF.

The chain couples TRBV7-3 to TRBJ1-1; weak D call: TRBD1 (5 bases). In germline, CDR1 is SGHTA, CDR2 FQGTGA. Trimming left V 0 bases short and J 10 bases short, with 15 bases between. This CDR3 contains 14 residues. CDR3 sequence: CASSLTSVGGRAFF. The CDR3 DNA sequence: TGTGCCAGCAGCTTAACCAGTGTGGGGGGTCGAGCTTTCTTT.

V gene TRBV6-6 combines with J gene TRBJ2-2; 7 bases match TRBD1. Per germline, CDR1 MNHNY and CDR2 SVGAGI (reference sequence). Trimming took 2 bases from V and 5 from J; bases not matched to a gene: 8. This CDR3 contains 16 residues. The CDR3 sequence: CASSYGPTGETGELFF. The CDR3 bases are TGTGCCAGCAGTTACGGGCCAACAGGGGAAACCGGGGAGCTGTTTTTT.

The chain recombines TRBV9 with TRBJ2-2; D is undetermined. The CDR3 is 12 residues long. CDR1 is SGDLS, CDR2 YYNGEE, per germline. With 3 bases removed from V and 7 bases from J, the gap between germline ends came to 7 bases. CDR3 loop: CASSGLDGELFF. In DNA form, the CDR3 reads TGTGCCAGCAGCGGTCTAGACGGGGAGCTGTTTTTT.

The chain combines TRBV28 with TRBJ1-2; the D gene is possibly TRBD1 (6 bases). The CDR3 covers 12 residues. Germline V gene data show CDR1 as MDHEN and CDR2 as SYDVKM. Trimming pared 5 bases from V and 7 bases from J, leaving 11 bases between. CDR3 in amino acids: CASSVPRGGYTF. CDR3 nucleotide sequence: TGTGCCAGCAGTGTCCCCAGGGGTGGCTACACCTTC.